Included here is one T cell receptor beta chain sequence, with context. The data were produced by immunoSEQ multiplex PCR, yet TCRdb's version contains in-frame clones alone and is incomplete. The profile covers about 82,000 clones, with roughly 95% appearing a single time and 0.37% taken by the ten largest. The sample belongs to a study of technical replicates of blood from several donors. The CDR3 covers 13 residues. The germline V gene encodes CDR1 WNHNN and CDR2 SYGVQD (reference sequence). The V and J ends lost 4 bases and 6 bases respectively, with 11 bases between them. J is TRBJ2-3 and V is TRBV10-1, with D tentatively TRBD2 (5 bases). The sequence was collected from a human donor in good health. The sequencing sample was made of T cells isolated from PBMCs. For the CDR3, the DNA is TGCGCCAGCAGTGTGCGGGTGTCGGATACGCAGTATTTT. This translates into CASSVRVSDTQYF.